These 14 T cell receptor beta chains originate from one sample sequenced in a study of a mutant IDH1 vaccine in newly diagnosed glioma (TCRdb year 2021). The library was built by means of the immunoSEQ multiplex PCR assay. What TCRdb holds here is the immuneACCESS table cut down to in-frame rearrangements. Part of the clones is not present; checked against another copy, under half of the missing clones reflect an unresolved V gene, and the others are unexplained. Present in this sample are around 32,000 clones, about four fifths of which were seen just once. The top ten constitute approximately 3.2% of the sample. No cognate antigen is known for these TCRs. The sample's time point label is to be understood as: week 35, safety follow-up. A 20-mer mutant IDH1 peptide at 300 micrograms in Montanide made up each vaccine dose, which was injected subcutaneously together with topical imiquimod. The sample in question was PBMCs, obtained from a glioma patient whose treatment included an IDH1 peptide vaccine. These receptors all stem from a man between 35 and 55 years old with glioma. Some clones in this sample may be carry-over from other donors' samples.

The rearrangement links TRBV2 to TRBJ2-6; possibly TRBD2 for D (7 bases). The length of the CDR3 is 17 residues. Per the germline V gene, CDR1 is SNHLY and CDR2 is FYNNEI. V lost 8 bases and J 1 base, leaving 18 bases between the germline ends. The CDR3 loop is CASSAGAGPSGANVLTF. CDR3 nucleotides: TGTGCCAGCTCGGCGGGGGCAGGCCCTTCTGGGGCCAACGTCCTGACTTTC.

This chain uses TRBV5-1 with TRBJ2-5, with 12 bases that match TRBD2. Per germline, CDR1 SGHRS and CDR2 YFSETQ. This CDR3 contains 16 residues. The junction had 5 bases not matched to a gene; V was cut back by 3 bases and J by 2 bases. In DNA form, the CDR3 reads TGCGCCAGCAGCTCCCGGACTAGCGGGGAACAAGAGACCCAGTACTTC. Encoded protein: CASSSRTSGEQETQYF.

The chain links TRBV30 to TRBJ2-4; no clear D. V lost 0 bases to trimming and J lost 0 bases, with 24 bases between them. The length of the CDR3 is 20 residues. Looked up from germline, CDR1 is GTSNPN and CDR2 is SVGIG (reference sequence). The CDR3 is CAWSVRPSVLSMIAKNIQYF. For the CDR3, the DNA is TGTGCCTGGAGTGTACGCCCTTCGGTTCTCAGTATGATAGCCAAAAACATTCAGTACTTC. The whole variable domain, remainder taken from reference TRBV30 and TRBJ2-4, is SQTIHQWPATLVQPVGSPLSLECTVEGTSNPNLYWYRQAAGRGLQLLFYSVGIGQISSEVPQNLSASRPQDRQFILSSKKLLLSDSGFYLCAWSVRPSVLSMIAKNIQYFGAGTRLSVL.

The gene calls are TRBV29-1 and TRBJ1-5, with D unclear. CDR3 length equals 13 residues. Germline values: CDR1 SQVTM, CDR2 ANQGSEA. Between the trimmed V and J ends, which lost 5 bases and 5 bases, there was a span of 13 bases. The CDR3 loop reads CSVSSEKDQPQHF. The DNA of the CDR3 is TGCAGCGTTAGTAGTGAGAAGGATCAGCCCCAGCATTTT.

The rearrangement joins TRBV11-1 to TRBJ1-1; possible D gene TRBD1, 6 bases. Trimming pared 5 bases from V and 1 base from J, leaving 14 bases between. The CDR3 has 15 amino acids. In germline, CDR1 is SGHAT, CDR2 FQDESV (reference sequence). In DNA, the CDR3 is TGTGCCAGCAGCGCCCGGACAGATTGGAACACTGAAGCTTTCTTT. This gives the protein CASSARTDWNTEAFF.

The V call is TRBV2, the J call TRBJ2-2; possibly TRBD1 for D (6 bases). Trimming cost V 4 bases and J 2 bases, with 8 bases left between them. The CDR3 is 14 residues long. CDR1 and CDR2 (germline): SNHLY, FYNNEI. The CDR3 region has the DNA TGTGCCAGCAGTGCAGGGGCCAACACCGGGGAGCTGTTTTTT. Its protein is CASSAGANTGELFF.

The V and J genes are TRBV5-5 and TRBJ2-7; D possibly corresponds to TRBD2 (5 bases). V was trimmed by 0 bases and J by 1 base, leaving 8 bases between them. CDR1 is SGHKS and CDR2 is YYEKEE in the germline V gene (reference sequence). The CDR3 totals 14 residues. Here the CDR3 DNA reads TGTGCCAGCAGCTTGGCTGAGGGTTCCTACGAGCAGTACTTC. Amino acids: CASSLAEGSYEQYF.

The chain is built from TRBV19 and TRBJ1-1; TRBD1 might be the D (6 bases). The CDR3 runs to 10 residues. Germline CDR1 is LNHDA and CDR2 is SQIVND (reference sequence). Trimming left V 10 bases short and J 9 bases short, with 12 bases between. CDR3 in DNA: TGTGCCACTAGGGGGACACAAGCTTTCTTT. Translating gives CATRGTQAFF.

V gene TRBV6-1 combines with J gene TRBJ2-2; 9 bases are a match to TRBD1. Germline V gene lookup returns CDR1 MNHNS and CDR2 SASEGT. With V trimmed by 1 base and J by 3 bases, 3 bases remained unmatched. This CDR3 is built from 16 residues. The CDR3 is CASSEGGQGYTGELFF. CDR3 nucleotide sequence: TGTGCCAGCAGTGAAGGGGGACAGGGTTACACCGGGGAGCTGTTTTTT.

The chain couples TRBV6-5 to TRBJ1-5, with D perhaps matching TRBD1 (6 bases). The V end lost 10 bases, the J end lost 0 bases, and 13 bases lay between the germline ends. CDR3 size: 14 residues. Germline V gene sequence: CDR1 MNHEY, CDR2 SVGAGI. CDR3 amino acids: CATRDNYSNQPQHF. CDR3 nucleotides: TGTGCCACCCGGGACAACTATAGCAATCAGCCCCAGCATTTT.

The chain joins TRBV2 to TRBJ2-1; TRBD2 matches 7 bases. This CDR3 has 15 residues. Unmatched junction bases numbered 14, after V lost 7 bases and J lost 8 bases. Germline loops: CDR1 SNHLY, CDR2 FYNNEI. CDR3 region: CASNPQGLVLYEQFF. Written as DNA, the CDR3 is TGTGCCAGCAACCCGCAAGGACTAGTATTATATGAGCAGTTCTTC.

The chain carries TRBV13 and TRBJ1-1; a weak D match, TRBD1 (6 bases). The CDR3 is 15 residues long. Trimming took off 5 bases at V and 1 base at J, with 14 bases between the two ends. The germline CDR1 and CDR2 sequences are PRHDT and FYEKMQ (reference sequence). CDR3 DNA: TGTGCCAGCAGCCCTCGGACAGCTCCGAACACTGAAGCTTTCTTT. Translation: CASSPRTAPNTEAFF.

V is TRBV5-6 and J is TRBJ1-1; the match to TRBD1 covers 8 bases. Germline CDR1 SGHDT, CDR2 YYEEEE. There are 14 residues in the CDR3. V lost 4 bases to trimming and J lost 4 bases; unmatched junction nucleotides: 6. The CDR3 region is CASSPLTGGTEAFF. CDR3 in DNA: TGTGCCAGCAGCCCGCTAACAGGGGGCACTGAAGCTTTCTTT.

This clone was picked up a small number of times. The chain recombines TRBV7-6 with TRBJ1-1, with 9 bases identical to TRBD1. V lost 4 bases to trimming and J lost 4 bases; unmatched junction nucleotides: 4. Germline V lookup: CDR1 SGHVS, CDR2 FNYEAQ. The CDR3 has 14 amino acids. CDR3 nucleotide sequence: TGTGCCAGCAGCTCTGGACAGGGGAGCACTGAAGCTTTCTTT. It yields the protein CASSSGQGSTEAFF.